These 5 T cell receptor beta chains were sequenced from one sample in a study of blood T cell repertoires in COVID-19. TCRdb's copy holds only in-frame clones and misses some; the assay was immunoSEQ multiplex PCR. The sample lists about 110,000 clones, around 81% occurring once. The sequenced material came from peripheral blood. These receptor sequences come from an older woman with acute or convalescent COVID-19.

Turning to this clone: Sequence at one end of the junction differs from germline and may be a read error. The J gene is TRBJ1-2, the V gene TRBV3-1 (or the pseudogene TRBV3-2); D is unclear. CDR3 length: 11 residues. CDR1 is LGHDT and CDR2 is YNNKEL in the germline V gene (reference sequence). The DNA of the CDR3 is TGTGCCAGCAGCCAAGTTGGTCAGGTGAACTTC. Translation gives CASSQVGQVNF.

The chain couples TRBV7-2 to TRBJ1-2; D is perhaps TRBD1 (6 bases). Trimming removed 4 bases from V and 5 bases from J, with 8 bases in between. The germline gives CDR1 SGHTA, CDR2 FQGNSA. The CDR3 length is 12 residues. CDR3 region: CASSSDSYGYTF. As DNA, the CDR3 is TGTGCCAGCAGCTCGGACAGTTATGGCTACACCTTC. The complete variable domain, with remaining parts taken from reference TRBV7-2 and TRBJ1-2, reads GAGVSQSPSNKVTEKGKDVELRCDPISGHTALYWYRQSLGQGLEFLIYFQGNSAPDKSGLPSDRFSAERTGGSVSTLTIQRTQQEDSAVYLCASSSDSYGYTFGSGTRLTVV.

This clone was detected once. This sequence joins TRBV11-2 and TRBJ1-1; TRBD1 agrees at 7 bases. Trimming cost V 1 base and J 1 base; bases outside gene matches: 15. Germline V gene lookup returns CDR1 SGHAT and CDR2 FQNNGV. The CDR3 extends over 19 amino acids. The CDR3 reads CASSLVRFRRDRANTEAFF. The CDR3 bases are TGTGCCAGCAGCTTAGTTCGGTTTCGCCGGGACAGAGCGAACACTGAAGCTTTCTTT.

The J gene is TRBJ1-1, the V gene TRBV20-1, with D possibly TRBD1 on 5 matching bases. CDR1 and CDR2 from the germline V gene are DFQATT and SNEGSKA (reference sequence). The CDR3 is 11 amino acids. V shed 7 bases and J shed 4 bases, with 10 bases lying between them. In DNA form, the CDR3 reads TGCAGTGGACTCGGGGGCACTGAAGCTTTCTTT. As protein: CSGLGGTEAFF.

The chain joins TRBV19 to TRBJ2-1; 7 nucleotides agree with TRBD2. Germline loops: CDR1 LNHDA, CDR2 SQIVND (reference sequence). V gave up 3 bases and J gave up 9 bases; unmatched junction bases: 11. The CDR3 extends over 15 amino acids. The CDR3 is CASSIGGSKGVEQFF. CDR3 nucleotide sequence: TGTGCCAGTAGTATTGGCGGGAGCAAAGGAGTTGAGCAGTTCTTC.